Shown below are 32 T cell receptor beta chains from a single sample sequenced in a study of shared clonotypes between healthy human individuals. Using immunoSEQ multiplex PCR, the repertoire was profiled, and TCRdb retains in-frame clones only, with some absent. The table includes about 480,000 clones, 79% detected once. Sequencing was performed on PBMCs. These receptors all stem from a woman between 35 and 50 years old in good health. Some clones in this sample may be carry-over from other donors' samples.

The V and J genes are TRBV19 and TRBJ2-7; the D call may be TRBD1 or TRBD2 (6 bases each). The CDR3 contains 14 residues. Between the trimmed V and J ends, which lost 6 bases and 2 bases, there was a span of 14 bases. Germline values: CDR1 LNHDA, CDR2 SQIVND (reference sequence). CDR3 bases: TGTGCCAGTAGCCGGGGGACACCCCCCTACGAGCAGTACTTC. Protein product: CASSRGTPPYEQYF. The variable domain in full, with the rest retrieved from reference TRBV19 and TRBJ2-7, is DGGITQSPKYLFRKEGQNVTLSCEQNLNHDAMYWYRQDPGQGLRLIYYSQIVNDFQKGDIAEGYSVSREKKESFPLTVTSAQKNPTAFYLCASSRGTPPYEQYFGPGTRLTVT.

The rearrangement joins TRBV6-5 to TRBJ2-5, with 10 positions matching TRBD1. Germline CDR1 is MNHEY and CDR2 is SVGAGI. The CDR3 loop spans 14 amino acids. The junction had 4 bases not matched to a gene; V was cut back by 4 bases and J by 5 bases. For the CDR3, the DNA is TGTGCCAGCAGTTCCCGGACAGGGGGGGAGACCCAGTACTTC. Translating gives CASSSRTGGETQYF.

The CDR3 loop is CASSLDIGSGNTIYF. As DNA, the CDR3 is TGTGCCAGCAGCTTGGACATCGGCTCTGGAAACACCATATATTTT. The chain has TRBV7-2 and TRBJ1-3, with a tentative D call TRBD1 (5 bases). Germline V gene lookup returns CDR1 SGHTA and CDR2 FQGNSA. The CDR3 totals 15 residues. V lost 3 bases and J lost 0, with 9 bases in between. The full variable domain, with the rest looked up from reference TRBV7-2 and TRBJ1-3, is GAGVSQSPSNKVTEKGKDVELRCDPISGHTALYWYRQSLGQGLEFLIYFQGNSAPDKSGLPSDRFSAERTGGSVSTLTIQRTQQEDSAVYLCASSLDIGSGNTIYFGEGSWLTVV.

This clone turned up a few times. J is TRBJ2-7 and V is TRBV29-1; D uncertain. CDR3 length: 11 residues. CDR1 and CDR2 (germline): SQVTM, ANQGSEA. Between the trimmed V and J ends, which lost 4 bases and 4 bases, there was a span of 8 bases. The CDR3 loop reads CSVGSWYEQYF. CDR3 nucleotides: TGCAGCGTTGGATCTTGGTACGAGCAGTACTTC.

The chain carries TRBV4-3 and TRBJ2-1; D gene uncertain. Trimming shortened V by 0 bases and J by 12 bases, and 9 bases separated the two germline ends. CDR1 LGHNA and CDR2 YSLEER come from the germline V gene. CDR3 size: 12 residues. Here the CDR3 DNA reads TGCGCCAGCAGCCAAGATACCCGTGGGCAGTTCTTC. It codes for CASSQDTRGQFF.

J is TRBJ2-1 and V is TRBV11-2; D is possibly TRBD2 (6 bases). Trimming stripped 3 bases from V and 5 bases from J, with 11 bases between. From germline, CDR1 is SGHAT and CDR2 FQNNGV. CDR3 length: 14 residues. CDR3 nucleotide sequence: TGTGCCAGCAGCTTGGGACTCCGCGACAATGAGCAGTTCTTC. This sequence encodes CASSLGLRDNEQFF.

The chain joins TRBV28 to TRBJ1-4, with 7 bases matching TRBD1. The V segment lost 6 bases and the J segment 8 bases; nucleotides outside the gene matches: 9. This CDR3 is 14 amino acids long. Per germline, CDR1 MDHEN and CDR2 SYDVKM. The CDR3 bases are TGTGCCAGCAGCTTTACAGGGGTTAGGGAAAAACTGTTTTTT. Translated: CASSFTGVREKLFF. Full variable domain (outside the CDR3, taken from reference TRBV28 and TRBJ1-4): DVKVTQSSRYLVKRTGEKVFLECVQDMDHENMFWYRQDPGLGLRLIYFSYDVKMKEKGDIPEGYSVSREKKERFSLILESASTNQTSMYLCASSFTGVREKLFFGSGTQLSVL.

This rearrangement joins TRBV28 to TRBJ2-5; perhaps D is TRBD1 or TRBD2 (5 bases each). Germline assignment: CDR1 MDHEN and CDR2 SYDVKM. The V end lost 4 bases, the J end lost 3 bases, and 18 bases lay between the germline ends. This CDR3 spans 16 amino acids. CDR3 residues: CASSSLTGTKKETQYF. The CDR3, as DNA: TGTGCCAGCAGTTCCTTAACCGGGACGAAGAAAGAGACCCAGTACTTC. The entire variable domain, with the rest obtained from reference TRBV28 and TRBJ2-5, is as follows: DVKVTQSSRYLVKRTGEKVFLECVQDMDHENMFWYRQDPGLGLRLIYFSYDVKMKEKGDIPEGYSVSREKKERFSLILESASTNQTSMYLCASSSLTGTKKETQYFGPGTRLLVL.

This chain connects TRBV19 to TRBJ2-7; 8 bases line up with TRBD2. CDR1 and CDR2 (germline): LNHDA, SQIVND (reference sequence). The CDR3 contains 15 residues. V was pared by 1 base and J by 6 bases, with 8 bases of the junction left unmatched. The CDR3 DNA follows: TGTGCCAGTAGTATAGGTAGCGGGGCCCCCCGCGAGCAGTACTTC. As protein: CASSIGSGAPREQYF.

The rearrangement uses TRBV5-1 and TRBJ2-7, with 9 nucleotides matching TRBD1. Per the germline V gene, CDR1 is SGHRS and CDR2 is YFSETQ. The CDR3 runs 19 residues. The ends lost 5 bases at V and 6 bases at J; junction bases unmatched: 24. The DNA for the CDR3 is TGCGCCAGCAGTGGCCGCTTTCGGGACAGGGAATTTGGATACAGCGAGCAGTACTTC. It yields the protein CASSGRFRDREFGYSEQYF. The full variable domain, in which reference TRBV5-1 and TRBJ2-7 provide the parts outside the CDR3, is KAGVTQTPRYLIKTRGQQVTLSCSPISGHRSVSWYQQTPGQGLQFLFEYFSETQRNKGNFPGRFSGRQFSNSRSEMNVSTLELGDSALYLCASSGRFRDREFGYSEQYFGPGTRLTVT.

The genes are TRBV25-1 and TRBJ2-2; the D is unclear. The CDR3 has 14 residues. The germline V gene has CDR1 MGHDK and CDR2 SYGVNS. Trimming took off 1 base at V and 0 bases at J, with 3 bases between the two ends. The CDR3 nucleotides are TGTGCCAGCAGTGAATCAGCGAACACCGGGGAGCTGTTTTTT. Its translation: CASSESANTGELFF.

The chain combines TRBV7-9 with TRBJ2-2, with D possibly being TRBD1 or TRBD2 (7 bases each). V was clipped by 8 bases and J by 3 bases, with 10 bases between them. The length of the CDR3 is 13 residues. CDR1 and CDR2 from the germline V gene are SEHNR and FQNEAQ (reference sequence). The CDR3 DNA sequence: TGTGCCAGCGGGAGGGGGCACACCGGGGAGCTGTTTTTT. It specifies CASGRGHTGELFF.

The rearrangement links TRBV11-1 to TRBJ2-3; D uncertain. CDR3 size: 13 residues. The germline CDR1 and CDR2 sequences are SGHAT and FQDESV (reference sequence). The germline V and J ends were trimmed by 5 bases and 4 bases, with 10 bases remaining between them. This CDR3 is CASSPPISDTQYF. The CDR3 DNA is TGTGCCAGCAGCCCGCCTATTTCAGATACGCAGTATTTT.

The chain uses TRBV27 and TRBJ2-7, with D possibly matching TRBD1 (7 bases). The CDR3 extends over 15 amino acids. Trimming pared 2 bases from V and 2 bases from J, leaving 13 bases between. The germline V gene encodes CDR1 MNHEY and CDR2 SMNVEV (reference sequence). CDR3 loop: CASSLAGTATYEQYF. The CDR3 DNA reads TGTGCCAGCAGTTTAGCGGGGACAGCCACCTACGAGCAGTACTTC.

V gene TRBV5-1 combines with J gene TRBJ2-2; 9 positions match TRBD1. The CDR3 loop spans 15 amino acids. CDR1 SGHRS and CDR2 YFSETQ come from the germline V gene. The trim removed 4 bases at V and 5 bases at J, leaving 6 bases unmatched. CDR3 coding DNA: TGCGCCAGCAGCCGGGACAGGGTAGTGACCGGGGAGCTGTTTTTT. This gives the protein CASSRDRVVTGELFF.

V and J are TRBV5-4 and TRBJ2-1; TRBD2 is a possible D gene (5 bases). CDR1 SGHNT and CDR2 YYREEE come from the germline V gene (reference sequence). The germline V and J ends were trimmed by 0 bases and 6 bases, with 7 bases remaining between them. The CDR3 is made up of 13 amino acids. CDR3 in amino acids: CASSLVGVNEQFF. As DNA, the CDR3 is TGTGCCAGCAGCTTGGTGGGAGTCAATGAGCAGTTCTTC.

This clone was seen only once. The chain uses TRBV28 and TRBJ2-3; D possibly corresponds to TRBD2 (5 bases). Trimming removed 6 bases from V and 2 bases from J, with 18 bases in between. Germline V lookup: CDR1 MDHEN, CDR2 SYDVKM. CDR3 size: 16 residues. This CDR3 is CASRPDLGATTDTQYF. In DNA form, the CDR3 reads TGTGCCAGCAGGCCAGACCTGGGAGCTACCACAGATACGCAGTATTTT.

The chain links TRBV4-2 to TRBJ2-5, with 11 bases fitting TRBD2. The DNA end lines up better with TRBJ2-7; the J call may be wrong. The germline CDR1 and CDR2 sequences are LGHNA and YNFKEQ. The CDR3 length is 16 residues. Here the CDR3 DNA reads TGTGCCAGCAGCCCACACCCAACGACTAGCGGGATCGAGCAGTACTTC. This gives the protein CASSPHPTTSGIEQYF.

The chain recombines TRBV11-2 with TRBJ1-1; TRBD1 is a possible D gene (6 bases). V shed 5 bases and J shed 1 base, with 11 bases lying between them. This CDR3 region has 14 residues. From germline, CDR1 is SGHAT and CDR2 FQNNGV. The CDR3 region is CASSQDRENTEAFF. In DNA form, the CDR3 reads TGTGCCAGCAGCCAGGACAGAGAGAACACTGAAGCTTTCTTT.

Only a few counts were recorded for this clone. The V call is TRBV27, the J call TRBJ1-2; 7 bases are a match to TRBD1. Germline values: CDR1 MNHEY, CDR2 SMNVEV (reference sequence). The CDR3 extends over 13 amino acids. Trimming at V came to 6 bases and at J to 6 bases, leaving 7 bases not matched to a gene. DNA for the CDR3: TGTGCCAGCAGATATGGAACAGGGGATGGCTACACCTTC. Residues: CASRYGTGDGYTF.

To note about this clone: The CDR3 does not end in the conserved phenylalanine or tryptophan, so this is likely a read error. The chain is built from TRBV6-5 and TRBJ1-2, with TRBD1 identical over 8 bases. V shed 6 bases, J shed 8 bases, and the junction held 8 bases outside the gene matches. Per germline, CDR1 MNHEY and CDR2 SVGAGI. The CDR3 consists of 13 residues. The CDR3 DNA reads TGTGCCAGCAGCCCGGACAGGGCAGCCGGCTACACCCTC. This encodes CASSPDRAAGYTL.

Here the CDR3 reads CASSPGAGRVPTQYF. CDR3 sequence (DNA): TGTGCCAGCAGTCCCGGTGCAGGGAGGGTTCCTACGCAGTATTTT. This chain links TRBV28 with TRBJ2-3; 7 bases are a match to TRBD2. In germline, CDR1 is MDHEN, CDR2 SYDVKM. J was trimmed by 8 bases and V by 5 bases; bases with no gene match: 13. CDR3 length: 15 residues.

V gene TRBV18 combines with J gene TRBJ1-4, with TRBD1 as a possible D gene (6 bases). V was trimmed by 5 bases and J by 8 bases, leaving 9 bases between them. Germline CDR1 is KGHSH and CDR2 is LQKENI. The CDR3 is 12 residues long. CDR3 region: CASSTDREKLFF. Here the CDR3 DNA reads TGTGCCAGCTCAACTGACAGGGAAAAACTGTTTTTT.

This clone was detected once. The chain links TRBV2 to TRBJ2-1; unclear D gene. Trimming took off 1 base at V and 8 bases at J, with 6 bases between the two ends. This CDR3 has 12 residues. Germline CDR1 is SNHLY and CDR2 is FYNNEI. CDR3 coding DNA: TGTGCCAGCAGTGAAGTCAAACATGAGCAGTTCTTC. Amino acid sequence: CASSEVKHEQFF.

The sample holds a few counts of this clone. This chain connects TRBV25-1 to TRBJ2-7, with 11 bases that match TRBD1. The germline V gene has CDR1 MGHDK and CDR2 SYGVNS. V dropped 4 bases and J dropped 0; count of bases not matched to a gene: 5. The CDR3 covers 16 residues. The CDR3 loop is CASSAWDRGSSYEQYF. For the CDR3, the DNA is TGTGCCAGCAGTGCATGGGACAGGGGGAGCTCCTACGAGCAGTACTTC.

The chain uses TRBV28 and TRBJ2-7, with D possibly being TRBD1 or TRBD2 (5 bases each). There are 17 residues in the CDR3. CDR1 and CDR2 from the germline V gene are MDHEN and SYDVKM. The V end lost 2 bases, the J end lost 1 base, and 18 bases lay between the germline ends. The CDR3, as DNA: TGTGCCAGCAGTTTAAGACCCGGGGCTATCCGGTCCTACGAGCAGTACTTC. This sequence encodes CASSLRPGAIRSYEQYF.

This chain connects TRBV5-4 to TRBJ2-2; TRBD2 agrees at 10 bases. The CDR3 length is 17 residues. Per germline, CDR1 SGHNT and CDR2 YYREEE (reference sequence). Trimming removed 0 bases from V and 7 bases from J; junction bases left unmatched: 9. CDR3 sequence reads: CASSLAASGSMVGELFF. CDR3 DNA sequence: TGTGCCAGCAGCTTGGCGGCTAGCGGGAGTATGGTCGGGGAGCTGTTTTTT.

The chain carries TRBV29-1 and TRBJ2-7; 11 nucleotides match TRBD2. The CDR3 has 15 amino acids. Germline V gives CDR1 SQVTM, CDR2 ANQGSEA. Trimming at V came to 7 bases and at J to 0 bases, leaving 8 bases not matched to a gene. Here the CDR3 reads CSADGLAGGSYEQYF. The DNA for the CDR3 is TGCAGCGCCGATGGTCTAGCGGGAGGCTCCTACGAGCAGTACTTC.

The chain uses TRBV30 and TRBJ2-3, with D uncertain. V shed 0 bases and J shed 2 bases, with 9 bases lying between them. CDR1 is GTSNPN, CDR2 SVGIG, per germline (reference sequence). This CDR3 has 14 amino acids. The CDR3 DNA sequence: TGTGCCTGGAGTGTACCAAGTTACACAGATACGCAGTATTTT. It codes for CAWSVPSYTDTQYF.

The chain couples TRBV2 to TRBJ2-3, with D uncertain. Trimming stripped 8 bases from V and 1 base from J, with 16 bases between. CDR1 and CDR2 (germline): SNHLY, FYNNEI. The CDR3 totals 15 residues. CDR3 DNA sequence: TGTGCCAGCCTCCTTTTTAGCTCTGGCACAGATACGCAGTATTTT. Translated: CASLLFSSGTDTQYF.

This clone was seen only once. CDR3 region: CASSTGQGGNYEQYF. The CDR3 DNA follows: TGTGCCAGCAGCACAGGACAGGGAGGAAACTACGAGCAGTACTTC. The chain uses TRBV5-4 and TRBJ2-7, with 8 bases lining up with TRBD1. The CDR3 runs 15 residues. V dropped 4 bases and J dropped 3; count of bases not matched to a gene: 9. In germline, CDR1 is SGHNT, CDR2 YYREEE (reference sequence). Full variable domain (missing parts from reference TRBV5-4 and TRBJ2-7): ETGVTQSPTHLIKTRGQQVTLRCSSQSGHNTVSWYQQALGQGPQFIFQYYREEENGRGNFPPRFSGLQFPNYSSELNVNALELDDSALYLCASSTGQGGNYEQYFGPGTRLTVT.

A few counts support this clone. This chain links TRBV7-9 with TRBJ2-6; either TRBD1 or TRBD2 may fit D (5 bases each). The CDR3 extends over 14 amino acids. V gave up 5 bases and J gave up 11 bases, with 16 bases separating them. Germline CDR1 reads SEHNR; CDR2 reads FQNEAQ (reference sequence). In DNA, the CDR3 is TGTGCCAGCAGCACTGGGACGTCCAGTGACGTCCTGACTTTC. Protein sequence: CASSTGTSSDVLTF.